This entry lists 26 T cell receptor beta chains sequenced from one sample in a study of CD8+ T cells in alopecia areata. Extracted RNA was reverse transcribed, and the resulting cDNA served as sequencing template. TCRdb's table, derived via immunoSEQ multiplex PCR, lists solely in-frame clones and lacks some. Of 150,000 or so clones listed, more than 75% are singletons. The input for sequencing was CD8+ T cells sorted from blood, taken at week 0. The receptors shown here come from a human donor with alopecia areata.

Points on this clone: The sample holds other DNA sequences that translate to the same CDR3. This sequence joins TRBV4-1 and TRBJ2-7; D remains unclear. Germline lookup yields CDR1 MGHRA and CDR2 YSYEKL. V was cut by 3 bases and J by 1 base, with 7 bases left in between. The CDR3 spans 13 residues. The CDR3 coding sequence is TGCGCCAGCAGCCATAAAAGTTCCTACGAGCAGTACTTC. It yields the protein CASSHKSSYEQYF.

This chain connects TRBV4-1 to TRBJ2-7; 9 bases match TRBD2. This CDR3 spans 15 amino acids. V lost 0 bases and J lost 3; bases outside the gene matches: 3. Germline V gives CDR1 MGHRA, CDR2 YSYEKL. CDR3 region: CASSQEASGDYEQYF. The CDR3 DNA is TGCGCCAGCAGCCAAGAGGCTAGCGGGGACTACGAGCAGTACTTC.

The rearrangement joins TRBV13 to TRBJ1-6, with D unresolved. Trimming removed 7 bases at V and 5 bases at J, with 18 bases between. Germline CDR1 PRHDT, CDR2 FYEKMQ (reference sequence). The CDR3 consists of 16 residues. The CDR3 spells CASTFLGSRNNSPLHF. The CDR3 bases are TGTGCCAGCACCTTTCTTGGCTCTAGGAATAATTCACCCCTCCACTTT.

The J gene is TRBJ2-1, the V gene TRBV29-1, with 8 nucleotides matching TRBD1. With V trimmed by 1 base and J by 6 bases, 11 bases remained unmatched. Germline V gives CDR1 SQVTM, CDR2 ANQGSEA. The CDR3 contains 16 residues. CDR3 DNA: TGCAGCGTTGAAGTTCCGGACAGGGCGGTGTCCAATGAGCAGTTCTTC. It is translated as CSVEVPDRAVSNEQFF.

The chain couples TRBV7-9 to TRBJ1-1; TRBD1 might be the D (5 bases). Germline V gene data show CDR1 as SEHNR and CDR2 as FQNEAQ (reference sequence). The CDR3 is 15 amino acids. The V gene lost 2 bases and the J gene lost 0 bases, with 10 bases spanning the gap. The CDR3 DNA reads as TGTGCCAGCAGCTTATCCACAGGACTGAACACTGAAGCTTTCTTT. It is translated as CASSLSTGLNTEAFF. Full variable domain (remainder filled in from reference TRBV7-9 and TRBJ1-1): DTGVSQNPRHKITKRGQNVTFRCDPISEHNRLYWYRQTLGQGPEFLTYFQNEAQLEKSRLLSDRFSAERPKGSFSTLEIQRTEQGDSAMYLCASSLSTGLNTEAFFGQGTRLTVV.

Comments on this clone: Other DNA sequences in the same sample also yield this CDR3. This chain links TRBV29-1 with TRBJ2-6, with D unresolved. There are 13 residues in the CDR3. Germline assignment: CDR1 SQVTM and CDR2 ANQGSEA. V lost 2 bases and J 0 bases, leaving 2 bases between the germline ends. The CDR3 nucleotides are TGCAGCGTTGAACTCTCTGGGGCCAACGTCCTGACTTTC. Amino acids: CSVELSGANVLTF.

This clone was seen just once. CDR3 nucleotides: TGTGCCAGCAGCCCACGAGGACAGGAGAATAATGAGCAGTTCTTC. Amino acid sequence: CASSPRGQENNEQFF. The V and J genes are TRBV7-9 and TRBJ2-1; 7 nucleotides align to TRBD1. Germline CDR1 SEHNR, CDR2 FQNEAQ (reference sequence). The trim removed 5 bases at V and 7 bases at J, leaving 11 bases unmatched. This CDR3 contains 15 residues.

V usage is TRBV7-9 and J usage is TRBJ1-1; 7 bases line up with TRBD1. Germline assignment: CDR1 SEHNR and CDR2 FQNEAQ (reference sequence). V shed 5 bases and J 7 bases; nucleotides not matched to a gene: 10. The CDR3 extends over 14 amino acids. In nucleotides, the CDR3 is TGTGCCAGCAGCAGCCGGGACAGAGGCTTTGAAGCTTTCTTT. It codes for CASSSRDRGFEAFF.

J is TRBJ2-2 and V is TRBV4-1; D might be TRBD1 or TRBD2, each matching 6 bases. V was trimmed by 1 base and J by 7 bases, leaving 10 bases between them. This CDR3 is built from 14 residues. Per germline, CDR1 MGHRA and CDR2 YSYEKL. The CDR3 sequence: CASSQGGAGGELFF. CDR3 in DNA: TGCGCCAGCAGCCAAGGGGGGGCCGGCGGGGAGCTGTTTTTT.

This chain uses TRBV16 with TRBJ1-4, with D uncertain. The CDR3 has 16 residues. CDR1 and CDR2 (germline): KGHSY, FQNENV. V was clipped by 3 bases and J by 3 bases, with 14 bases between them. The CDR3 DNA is TGTGCCAGCAGCCACCCCGGCGGCCCGTCTAATGAAAAACTGTTTTTT. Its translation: CASSHPGGPSNEKLFF.

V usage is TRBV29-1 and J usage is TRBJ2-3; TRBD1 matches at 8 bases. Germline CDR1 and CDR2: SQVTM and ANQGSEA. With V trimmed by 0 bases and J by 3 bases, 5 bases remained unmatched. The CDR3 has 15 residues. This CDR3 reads CSVEEGRTGTDTQYF. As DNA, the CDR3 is TGCAGCGTTGAAGAAGGAAGGACAGGGACAGATACGCAGTATTTT.

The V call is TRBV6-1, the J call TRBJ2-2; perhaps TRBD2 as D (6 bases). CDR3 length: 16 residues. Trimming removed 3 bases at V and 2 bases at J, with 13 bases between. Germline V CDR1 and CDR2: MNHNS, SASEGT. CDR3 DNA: TGTGCCAGCAGTGAGAATGCGGGACTCAACACCGGGGAGCTGTTTTTT. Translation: CASSENAGLNTGELFF.

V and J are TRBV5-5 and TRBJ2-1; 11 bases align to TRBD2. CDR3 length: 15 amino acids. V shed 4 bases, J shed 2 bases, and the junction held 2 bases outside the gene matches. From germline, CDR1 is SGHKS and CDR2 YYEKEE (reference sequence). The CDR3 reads CASSLTSGTYNEQFF. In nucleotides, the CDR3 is TGTGCCAGCAGCCTGACTAGCGGGACCTACAATGAGCAGTTCTTC.

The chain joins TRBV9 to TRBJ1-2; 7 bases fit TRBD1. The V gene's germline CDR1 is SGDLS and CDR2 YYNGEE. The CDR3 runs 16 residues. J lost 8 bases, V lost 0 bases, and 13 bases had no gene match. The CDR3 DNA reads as TGTGCCAGCAGCGTAGCCTCAGGGGGACGGCTTCGGGGCTACACCTTC. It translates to CASSVASGGRLRGYTF.

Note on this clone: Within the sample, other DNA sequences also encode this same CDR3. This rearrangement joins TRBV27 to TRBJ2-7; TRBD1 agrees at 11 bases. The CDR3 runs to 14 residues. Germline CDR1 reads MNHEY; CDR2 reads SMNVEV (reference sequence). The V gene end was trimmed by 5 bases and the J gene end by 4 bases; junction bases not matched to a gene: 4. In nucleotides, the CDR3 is TGTGCCAGCAGTGCCGGGACAGGGGGTTACGAGCAGTACTTC. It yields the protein CASSAGTGGYEQYF.

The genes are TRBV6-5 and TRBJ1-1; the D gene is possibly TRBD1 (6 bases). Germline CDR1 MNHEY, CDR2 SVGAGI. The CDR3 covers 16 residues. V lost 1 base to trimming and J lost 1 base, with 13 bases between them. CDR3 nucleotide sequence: TGTGCCAGCAGTTACTTTATGACAGGTTCGAACACTGAAGCTTTCTTT. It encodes CASSYFMTGSNTEAFF.

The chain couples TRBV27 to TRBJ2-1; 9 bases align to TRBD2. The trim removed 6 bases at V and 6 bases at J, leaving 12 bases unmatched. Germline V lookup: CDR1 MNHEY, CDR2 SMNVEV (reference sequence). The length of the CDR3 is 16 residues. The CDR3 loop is CASSLQLAGVTNEQFF. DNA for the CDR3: TGTGCCAGCAGCCTTCAACTAGCGGGCGTCACCAATGAGCAGTTCTTC.

CDR3 in DNA: TGTGCCAGCAGCTCCTGGCGGAAGGAATGTTGTGCTGGCTACACCTTC. This sequence encodes CASSSWRKECCAGYTF. The chain carries TRBV11-2 and TRBJ1-2, with no clear D. Germline V gives CDR1 SGHAT, CDR2 FQNNGV. The CDR3 has 16 residues. Trimming took 4 bases from V and 7 from J, leaving 22 bases between them.

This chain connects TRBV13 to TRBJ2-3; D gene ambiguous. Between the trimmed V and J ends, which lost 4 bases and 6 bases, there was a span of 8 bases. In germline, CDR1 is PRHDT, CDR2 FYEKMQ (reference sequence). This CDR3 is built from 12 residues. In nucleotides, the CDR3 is TGTGCCAGCAGCTCGTCCGGGGATACGCAGTATTTT. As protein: CASSSSGDTQYF.

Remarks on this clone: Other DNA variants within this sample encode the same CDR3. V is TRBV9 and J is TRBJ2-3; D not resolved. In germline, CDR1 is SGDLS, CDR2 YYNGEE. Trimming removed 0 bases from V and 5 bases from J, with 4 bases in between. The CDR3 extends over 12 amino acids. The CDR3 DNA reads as TGTGCCAGCAGCGTAGGGGGAGATACGCAGTATTTT. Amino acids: CASSVGGDTQYF.

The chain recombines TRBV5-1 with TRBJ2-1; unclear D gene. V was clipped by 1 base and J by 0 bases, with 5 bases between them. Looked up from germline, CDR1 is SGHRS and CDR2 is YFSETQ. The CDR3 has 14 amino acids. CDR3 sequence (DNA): TGCGCCAGCAGCTTGCTTAACTCCTACAATGAGCAGTTCTTC. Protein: CASSLLNSYNEQFF.

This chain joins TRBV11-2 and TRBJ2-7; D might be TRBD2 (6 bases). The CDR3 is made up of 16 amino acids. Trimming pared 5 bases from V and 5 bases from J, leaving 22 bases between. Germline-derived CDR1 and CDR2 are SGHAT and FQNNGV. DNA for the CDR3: TGTGCCAGCAGCCAATACCCCCCGAGGGACTGGGACGAGCAGTACTTC. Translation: CASSQYPPRDWDEQYF.

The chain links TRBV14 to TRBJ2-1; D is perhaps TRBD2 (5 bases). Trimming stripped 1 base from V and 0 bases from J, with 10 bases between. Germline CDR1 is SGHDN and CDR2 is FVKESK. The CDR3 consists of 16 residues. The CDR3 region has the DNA TGTGCCAGCAGCCAAGGGGCACTAGACTCCTACAATGAGCAGTTCTTC. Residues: CASSQGALDSYNEQFF.

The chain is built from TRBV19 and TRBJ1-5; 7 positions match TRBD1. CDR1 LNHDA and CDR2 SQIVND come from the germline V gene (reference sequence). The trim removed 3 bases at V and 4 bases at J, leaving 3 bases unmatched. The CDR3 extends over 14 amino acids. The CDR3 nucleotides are TGTGCCAGTAGTATTGGGACAGCTAATCAGCCCCAGCATTTT. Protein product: CASSIGTANQPQHF.

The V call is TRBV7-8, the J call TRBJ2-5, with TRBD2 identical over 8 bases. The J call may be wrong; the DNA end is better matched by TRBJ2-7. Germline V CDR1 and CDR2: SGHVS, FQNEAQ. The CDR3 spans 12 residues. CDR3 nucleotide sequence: TGTGCCGCCGGGGGGGCCTCCTACGAGCAGTACTTC. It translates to CAAGGASYEQYF.

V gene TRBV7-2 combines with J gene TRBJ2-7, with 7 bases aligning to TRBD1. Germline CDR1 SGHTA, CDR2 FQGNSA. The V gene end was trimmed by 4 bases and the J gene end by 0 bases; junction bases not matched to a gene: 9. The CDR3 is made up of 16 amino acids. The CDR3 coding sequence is TGTGCCAGCAGCTCCAACCGACAGGGCAGCTCCTACGAGCAGTACTTC. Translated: CASSSNRQGSSYEQYF.